The 32 T cell receptor beta chains presented below share a single source sample, sequenced in a study of radiotherapy plus CTLA-4 blockade in lung cancer (dated by TCRdb to the late 2010s). Library preparation employed the immunoSEQ multiplex PCR assay. This is the immuneACCESS table as TCRdb keeps it, with only in-frame sequences that have V and J called. A part of the clones is gone; compared with another copy, unresolved V genes explain less than half, and the rest is unexplained. For this sample there are some 100,000 clones; about 83% appear just once. The ten biggest clones cover 5.2% of the sample. Here the sequenced sample was peripheral blood, taken from a patient treated with radiotherapy plus ipilimumab. The receptor set was obtained from a human donor with non-small cell lung cancer who had a partial response to radiotherapy plus ipilimumab.

Here the CDR3 DNA reads TGTGCCTGGAACCGGGGACTTGAAGCTTTCTTT. Its translation is CAWNRGLEAFF. The chain joins TRBV30 to TRBJ1-1; weak D call: TRBD1 (5 bases). V shed 4 bases and J shed 7 bases, with 10 bases lying between them. The CDR3 runs 11 residues. From germline, CDR1 is GTSNPN and CDR2 SVGIG (reference sequence).

This clone occurred a few times. This same CDR3 is encoded by further DNA sequences in the sample. The chain combines TRBV30 with TRBJ1-5; no clear D gene. CDR1 and CDR2 (germline): GTSNPN, SVGIG (reference sequence). V was cut by 2 bases and J by 3 bases, with 8 bases left in between. The CDR3 totals 13 residues. The CDR3 spells CAWSRGSNQPQHF. The CDR3 nucleotides are TGTGCCTGGAGTCGAGGGTCCAATCAGCCCCAGCATTTT.

This clone was seen a handful of times. The chain has TRBV7-5 and TRBJ2-3; TRBD1 is taken as the D call from the table, unchecked against the DNA. TRBV7-5 is a pseudogene locus. This CDR3 is 16 amino acids long. The CDR3 nucleotides read TGTGTCAGAAGCCTGGGACAGGGGGGCTCACATGATACGCAGTATTTT. Its translation is CVRSLGQGGSHDTQYF.

The chain combines TRBV28 with TRBJ1-4, with TRBD1 as a possible D gene (5 bases). CDR3 length equals 15 residues. Germline V CDR1 and CDR2: MDHEN, SYDVKM. V was shortened by 1 base and J by 3 bases, with 9 bases between the two germline ends. This CDR3 reads CASSLSGVANEKLFF. DNA for the CDR3: TGTGCCAGCAGTTTATCGGGGGTGGCTAATGAAAAACTGTTTTTT.

V gene TRBV28 combines with J gene TRBJ1-2; possible D gene TRBD1, 5 bases. This CDR3 has 14 residues. V lost 7 bases to trimming and J lost 5 bases, with 17 bases between them. Germline CDR1 is MDHEN and CDR2 is SYDVKM. This CDR3 reads CASTLGGTPYGYTF. The CDR3 coding sequence is TGTGCCAGCACCTTGGGGGGGACGCCATATGGCTACACCTTC.

Turning to this clone: Germline and junction disagree at one end, which may indicate a read error. The chain carries TRBV7-7 and TRBJ2-5; no clear D. Germline V gene data show CDR1 as SSHAT and CDR2 as FNYEAQ (reference sequence). The CDR3 runs to 14 residues. CDR3 coding DNA: TGTGCTAGCAGCTTAGGGCCAAACCAAGAGACCCAGTACTTC. Translated, it gives CASSLGPNQETQYF.

The chain uses TRBV5-1 and TRBJ2-7; TRBD2 matches at 10 bases. Per germline, CDR1 SGHRS and CDR2 YFSETQ. The CDR3 loop spans 16 amino acids. Trimming cost V 1 base and J 4 bases; bases outside gene matches: 8. CDR3 protein: CASSLQPSGRGYEQYF. CDR3 sequence (DNA): TGCGCCAGCAGCTTGCAGCCTAGCGGGAGAGGGTACGAGCAGTACTTC.

This chain joins TRBV2 and TRBJ1-4, with 9 bases aligning to TRBD1. V lost 5 bases, J lost 8 bases, and 15 bases stayed unmatched. The CDR3 is made up of 17 amino acids. Germline CDR1 is SNHLY and CDR2 is FYNNEI. This CDR3 reads CASSREYRGRLGEKLFF. CDR3 bases: TGTGCCAGCAGTAGAGAGTACAGGGGGCGATTGGGGGAAAAACTGTTTTTT.

The chain carries TRBV15 and TRBJ2-1; 8 bases map to TRBD2. Germline lookup yields CDR1 LNHNV and CDR2 YYDKDF (reference sequence). The CDR3 totals 17 residues. The V segment lost 3 bases and the J segment 4 bases; nucleotides outside the gene matches: 11. The CDR3 DNA reads as TGTGCCACCAGCAGGGCCAGTTCGGCGGGAGGATACAATGAGCAGTTCTTC. Translated: CATSRASSAGGYNEQFF.

The chain employs TRBV28 and TRBJ2-7; maybe TRBD2 (5 bases). V lost 6 bases and J lost 4, with 16 bases in between. Germline loops: CDR1 MDHEN, CDR2 SYDVKM. The CDR3 has 14 amino acids. The CDR3 DNA is TGTGCCAGCAGCGGCAGCGGCCCTTCTTACGAGCAGTACGTC. It is translated as CASSGSGPSYEQYV.

The chain links TRBV29-1 to TRBJ2-1; D not certain. V lost 7 bases, J lost 0 bases, and 13 bases lay in between. Germline V gives CDR1 SQVTM, CDR2 ANQGSEA. This CDR3 is 14 amino acids long. The chain's CDR3 is CSAFGSSSYNEQFF. The CDR3 nucleotides are TGCAGCGCCTTCGGGTCCAGCTCCTACAATGAGCAGTTCTTC.

The chain carries TRBV19 and TRBJ2-7; no definite D call. The CDR3 runs 13 residues. Between the trimmed V and J ends, which lost 1 base and 2 bases, there was a span of 6 bases. Germline V gene lookup returns CDR1 LNHDA and CDR2 SQIVND (reference sequence). For the CDR3, the DNA is TGTGCCAGTAGTATAGGACTGACCTACGAGCAGTACTTC. Amino acid sequence: CASSIGLTYEQYF.

This CDR3 reads CASSFPRQGGGSGELFF. The CDR3 DNA reads as TGTGCCAGCAGCTTCCCCCGGCAGGGTGGAGGGTCCGGGGAGCTGTTTTTT. The chain couples TRBV7-8 to TRBJ2-2, with D perhaps matching TRBD2 (6 bases). The CDR3 totals 17 residues. Germline V CDR1 and CDR2: SGHVS, FQNEAQ. Trimming removed 3 bases at V and 6 bases at J, with 20 bases between.

The chain couples TRBV7-9 to TRBJ2-7; 7 bases are shared with TRBD1. The CDR3 sequence is 13 residues long. The germline CDR1 and CDR2 sequences are SEHNR and FQNEAQ (reference sequence). Trimming removed 5 bases from V and 2 bases from J; junction bases left unmatched: 3. CDR3 nucleotide sequence: TGTGCCAGCAGCCGACAGGGAACCTACGAGCAGTACGTC. Protein sequence: CASSRQGTYEQYV.

J is TRBJ1-2 and V is TRBV5-6; 7 bases map to TRBD1. CDR3 length: 16 amino acids. In germline, CDR1 is SGHDT, CDR2 YYEEEE. V trimming: 0 bases; J trimming: 8 bases; junction bases outside the gene matches: 13. The DNA of the CDR3 is TGTGCCAGCAGCTTGGGTGGCACACAGGGGTCGGAGGGCTACACCTTC. It yields the protein CASSLGGTQGSEGYTF.

This clone was found a few times. As DNA, the CDR3 is TGTGCCAGCAGCCTCGGACAGGGGATCTACGAGCAGTACGTC. It yields the protein CASSLGQGIYEQYV. This chain uses TRBV5-5 with TRBJ2-7; 9 bases fit TRBD1. This CDR3 has 14 amino acids. Unmatched junction bases numbered 5, after V lost 4 bases and J lost 3 bases. From germline, CDR1 is SGHKS and CDR2 YYEKEE (reference sequence).

CDR3 sequence: CASSRDRGSYNEQFF. In nucleotides, the CDR3 is TGTGCCAGCAGCAGGGACAGGGGGTCCTACAATGAGCAGTTCTTC. The genes are TRBV7-8 and TRBJ2-1, with TRBD1 matching 11 bases. Looked up from germline, CDR1 is SGHVS and CDR2 is FQNEAQ. V lost 5 bases to trimming and J lost 1 base; unmatched junction nucleotides: 1. CDR3 length: 15 amino acids.

This rearrangement joins TRBV28 to TRBJ1-4; 7 nucleotides align to TRBD1. V lost 6 bases to trimming and J lost 2 bases; unmatched junction nucleotides: 6. The germline V gene encodes CDR1 MDHEN and CDR2 SYDVKM. This CDR3 is 15 amino acids long. The CDR3 bases are TGTGCCAGCAGGGAGGGGGCCCGTACTAATGAAAAACTGTTTTTT. Translating it yields CASREGARTNEKLFF.

This clone has just one count. The chain couples TRBV27 to TRBJ2-1, with D possibly being TRBD2 (6 bases). This CDR3 region has 14 residues. Germline V gives CDR1 MNHEY, CDR2 SMNVEV (reference sequence). V was shortened by 5 bases and J by 5 bases, with 13 bases between the two germline ends. CDR3 sequence reads: CASSPGTPHNEQFF. The DNA of the CDR3 is TGTGCCAGCAGTCCCGGGACTCCCCACAATGAGCAGTTCTTC.

The gene calls are TRBV9 and TRBJ1-1, with a weak D call TRBD1 (6 bases). Germline CDR1 SGDLS, CDR2 YYNGEE. This CDR3 has 16 amino acids. V was shortened by 0 bases and J by 1 base, with 13 bases between the two germline ends. The CDR3 reads CASSVGVGQTNTEAFF. In DNA, the CDR3 is TGTGCCAGCAGCGTAGGGGTTGGACAGACGAACACTGAAGCTTTCTTT.

This clone was seen only once. The chain uses TRBV15 and TRBJ2-1, with TRBD2 as a possible D gene (6 bases). V lost 3 bases and J lost 2, with 17 bases in between. The germline gives CDR1 LNHNV, CDR2 YYDKDF (reference sequence). The CDR3 is made up of 17 amino acids. The CDR3: CATSRGTGGVTYNEQFF. CDR3 coding DNA: TGTGCCACCAGCAGGGGTACTGGCGGGGTAACCTACAATGAGCAGTTCTTC.

This chain joins TRBV5-8 and TRBJ2-2; D unclear. Trimming shortened V by 0 bases and J by 5 bases, and 5 bases separated the two germline ends. CDR1 is SGHTS, CDR2 YDEGEE, per germline. The CDR3 has 13 residues. The CDR3 nucleotides read TGTGCCAGCAGCTTGGCCCGGACCGGGGAGCTGTTTTTT. This sequence encodes CASSLARTGELFF. Drawing the rest from reference TRBV5-8 and TRBJ2-2, the complete variable domain is EAGVTQSPTHLIKTRGQQATLRCSPISGHTSVYWYQQALGLGLQFLLWYDEGEERNRGNFPPRFSGRQFPNYSSELNVNALELEDSALYLCASSLARTGELFFGEGSRLTVL.

The chain is built from TRBV2 and TRBJ1-3; D is undetermined. The V end was cut by 0 bases, the J end by 1 base, with 7 bases between. The CDR3 contains 15 residues. Germline V gives CDR1 SNHLY, CDR2 FYNNEI. In DNA, the CDR3 is TGTGCCAGCAGTGAAGCTTGGCCATCTGGAAACACCATATATTTT. Translated: CASSEAWPSGNTIYF.

CDR3 bases: TGTGCCAGCAGTATTACAGGGGGTGGGGAAGCTTTCTTT. Protein sequence: CASSITGGGEAFF. The chain couples TRBV6-6 to TRBJ1-1, with 8 bases lining up with TRBD1. The V gene's germline CDR1 is MNHNY and CDR2 SVGAGI (reference sequence). The J segment lost 8 bases and the V segment lost 5 bases, leaving 7 bases of the junction unmatched. CDR3 length: 13 residues.

This chain links TRBV19 with TRBJ1-6; tentatively, D is TRBD1 (5 bases). V lost 6 bases and J 8 bases, leaving 11 bases between the germline ends. CDR1 and CDR2 (germline): LNHDA, SQIVND (reference sequence). This CDR3 comprises 13 residues. The CDR3 sequence is CASSNGRDSPLHF. The CDR3 bases are TGTGCCAGTAGCAACGGCAGGGATTCACCCCTCCACTTT.

This chain joins TRBV19 and TRBJ1-5; a weak D match, TRBD1 (6 bases). Trimming left V 7 bases short and J 0 bases short, with 13 bases between. The CDR3 is made up of 15 amino acids. The germline gives CDR1 LNHDA, CDR2 SQIVND (reference sequence). The CDR3 region is CASTQTGSSNQPQHF. DNA of the CDR3: TGTGCCAGTACCCAAACAGGGTCTAGCAATCAGCCCCAGCATTTT.

The V and J genes are TRBV6-5 and TRBJ2-1; 10 positions agree with TRBD1. The CDR3 has 15 amino acids. CDR1 and CDR2 from the germline V gene are MNHEY and SVGAGI. J lost 9 bases, V lost 4 bases, and 9 bases had no gene match. The CDR3 region is CASSFAGTGAGEQFF. The CDR3 nucleotides read TGTGCCAGCAGTTTCGCCGGGACAGGGGCCGGTGAGCAGTTCTTC.

This chain joins TRBV19 and TRBJ1-1; 9 nucleotides match TRBD1. Trimming at V came to 7 bases and at J to 4 bases, leaving 7 bases not matched to a gene. This CDR3 is 14 amino acids long. CDR1 is LNHDA, CDR2 SQIVND, per germline (reference sequence). Written as DNA, the CDR3 is TGTGCCAGTACCACAGGGGGCGTTGGCACTGAAGCTTTCTTT. Its translation: CASTTGGVGTEAFF.

This rearrangement joins TRBV2 to TRBJ2-7, with 8 bases fitting TRBD1. The V and J ends lost 6 bases and 2 bases, in that order; junction bases with no gene match: 6. Germline V lookup: CDR1 SNHLY, CDR2 FYNNEI. This CDR3 is built from 14 residues. This CDR3 is CASSAGTGTYEQYF. The DNA of the CDR3 is TGTGCCAGCAGCGCCGGGACAGGCACCTACGAGCAGTACTTC.

The chain uses TRBV5-4 and TRBJ1-6, with D unresolved. This CDR3 contains 12 residues. Germline V gives CDR1 SGHNT, CDR2 YYREEE (reference sequence). Trimming took off 6 bases at V and 4 bases at J, with 5 bases between the two ends. This CDR3 is CASNSYNSPLHF. The CDR3 DNA follows: TGTGCCAGCAATAGTTATAATTCACCCCTCCACTTT.

The genes are TRBV10-3 and TRBJ2-1, with 11 bases aligning to TRBD2. CDR1 ENHRY and CDR2 SYGVKD come from the germline V gene. The CDR3 extends over 11 amino acids. Trimming cost V 10 bases and J 11 bases; bases outside gene matches: 4. The DNA of the CDR3 is TGTGCCACCAGACTAGCGGGACAGCAGTTCTTC. This codes for CATRLAGQQFF.

V is TRBV6-5 and J is TRBJ1-1; D uncertain. The CDR3 spans 15 residues. CDR1 and CDR2 (germline): MNHEY, SVGAGI. Trimming pared 0 bases from V and 1 base from J, leaving 9 bases between. The CDR3 bases are TGTGCCAGCAGTTACTCGGCCAGTTGGAACACTGAAGCTTTCTTT. It specifies CASSYSASWNTEAFF.